Each of the 19 T cell receptor beta chains below was sequenced from the same sample in a study of vaccination and CD4 T cells after COVID-19. The antigens these receptors bind are not known. Sequencing of cultured CD4+ T cell DNA used the Oncomine TCR Beta short-read assay. One entry per CDR3 protein, called by TCRdb with MiXCR from the PCR reads. The data show 20,000 to 30,000 distinct CDR3 sequences, under 55% seen once. Stated time point: late sampling 161 to 241 days after vaccination in three convalescent patients. Documented treatment: roughly 10-day PBMC culture with coronavirus spike peptide pools or control peptides (ViraFEST assay). The sequencing here drew on CD4+ T cells from blood, cultured in vitro, taken about 7 months after SARS-CoV-2 vaccination. These receptors were taken from a human donor who had recovered from COVID-19.

The chain couples TRBV28 to TRBJ2-7; TRBD2 is a possible D gene (5 bases). The CDR3 consists of 14 residues. V lost 1 base, J lost 7 bases, and 14 bases lay in between. Germline V gives CDR1 MDHEN, CDR2 SYDVKM. The chain's CDR3 is CASSLSPSGREQYF. DNA of the CDR3: TGTGCCAGCAGTTTATCTCCCAGCGGCAGGGAGCAGTACTTC.

The rearrangement joins TRBV7-2 to TRBJ2-7, with a tentative D call TRBD2 (5 bases). Trimming removed 1 base at V and 7 bases at J, with 17 bases between. Germline CDR1 SGHTA, CDR2 FQGNSA. This CDR3 region has 15 residues. CDR3 sequence (DNA): TGTGCCAGCAGCTTAGGAGCCCAGCGGACGGGGGAGCAGTACTTC. It is translated as CASSLGAQRTGEQYF.

The J gene is TRBJ2-1, the V gene TRBV20-1, with D unclear. CDR1 is DFQATT, CDR2 SNEGSKA, per germline (reference sequence). V was cut by 7 bases and J by 10 bases, with 17 bases left in between. The CDR3 is made up of 12 amino acids. CDR3 nucleotides: TGCAGTGTGAAACTGCCCTTACGAGAGCAGTTCTTC. Protein: CSVKLPLREQFF.

V and J are TRBV6-5 and TRBJ2-7; 7 bases align to TRBD2. After removal of 4 bases from V and 4 bases from J, the junction contained 7 bases not matched to a gene. CDR3 length: 14 amino acids. CDR1 is MNHEY, CDR2 SVGAGI, per germline. The CDR3 spells CASSSGGSFYEQYF. CDR3 bases: TGTGCCAGCAGTTCAGGCGGGAGTTTTTACGAGCAGTACTTC.

This clonotype was seen a handful of times. The J gene is TRBJ1-2, the V gene TRBV6-5, with D possibly matching TRBD1 (5 bases). Trimming left V 0 bases short and J 8 bases short, with 19 bases between. Germline CDR1 and CDR2: MNHEY and SVGAGI. CDR3 length equals 16 residues. CDR3 DNA: TGTGCCAGCAGTTACTCGGGAGGGACCCTGGCTGAGGGCTACACCTTC. This translates into CASSYSGGTLAEGYTF.

The CDR3 reads CSARALGARVDTEAFF. CDR3 DNA: TGCAGTGCTAGGGCCCTGGGTGCCCGGGTGGACACTGAAGCTTTCTTT. This chain connects TRBV20-1 to TRBJ1-1, with D hard to call. Per the germline V gene, CDR1 is DFQATT and CDR2 is SNEGSKA (reference sequence). Trimming stripped 3 bases from V and 3 bases from J, with 20 bases between. This CDR3 is built from 16 residues.

The chain links TRBV12-3 or TRBV12-4 to TRBJ2-3; tentative D call: TRBD1 (6 bases). Trimming cost V 6 bases and J 0 bases, with 16 bases left between them. The CDR3 has 16 residues. Here the CDR3 reads CASSRSTGFSTDTQYF. The CDR3 DNA is TGTGCCAGCAGCCGGTCCACAGGGTTCAGCACAGATACGCAGTATTTT.

The chain uses TRBV20-1 and TRBJ2-1, with D perhaps given as TRBD1 or TRBD2 (5 bases each). The length of the CDR3 is 15 residues. Trimming took 5 bases from V and 3 from J, leaving 17 bases between them. Germline CDR1 DFQATT, CDR2 SNEGSKA (reference sequence). The CDR3 sequence: CSAFLPGPYYNEQFF. As DNA, the CDR3 is TGCAGTGCTTTTTTGCCGGGACCCTACTACAATGAGCAGTTCTTC.

This clonotype was observed a handful of times. V and J are TRBV5-4 and TRBJ2-5; TRBD2 is a possible D gene (6 bases). CDR1 SGHNT and CDR2 YYREEE come from the germline V gene (reference sequence). Trimming removed 4 bases at V and 1 base at J, with 11 bases between. The CDR3 runs to 14 residues. CDR3 loop: CASSDASAQETQYF. The CDR3 DNA is TGTGCCAGCAGCGACGCTAGCGCCCAAGAGACCCAGTACTTC.

The J gene is TRBJ2-1, the V gene TRBV6-1; D possibly matches TRBD1 or TRBD2 (5 bases each). The germline gives CDR1 MNHNS, CDR2 SASEGT. The length of the CDR3 is 14 residues. The ends were cut back, 6 bases at V and 6 bases at J, with 15 bases in the middle. CDR3 nucleotide sequence: TGTGCCAGCAGGGGGACCAGAGGGACCAATGAGCAGTTCTTC. Protein sequence: CASRGTRGTNEQFF.

This clonotype was detected a few times. CDR3 region: CASSLSGQQNQPQHF. CDR3 in DNA: TGTGCCAGCAGCTTATCGGGACAGCAAAATCAGCCCCAGCATTTT. This chain uses TRBV7-2 with TRBJ1-5, with TRBD1 identical over 7 bases. Germline CDR1 and CDR2: SGHTA and FQGNSA. The CDR3 runs 15 residues. The V and J ends lost 2 bases and 4 bases, in that order; junction bases with no gene match: 5.

This clonotype was seen only a few times. The chain joins TRBV20-1 to TRBJ1-2, with D possibly TRBD1 on 5 matching bases. Trimming removed 0 bases from V and 4 bases from J, with 21 bases in between. Per the germline V gene, CDR1 is DFQATT and CDR2 is SNEGSKA (reference sequence). The CDR3 runs 17 residues. The CDR3 nucleotides read TGCAGTGCTAGAGATCCCTTGCCCCGGGACGGGCTCTATGGCTACACCTTC. Its protein is CSARDPLPRDGLYGYTF.

J is TRBJ1-2 and V is TRBV6-1; TRBD1 might be the D (6 bases). The CDR3 length is 12 residues. CDR1 is MNHNS, CDR2 SASEGT, per germline. V was trimmed by 5 bases and J by 14 bases, leaving 18 bases between them. CDR3 residues: CASSPGTFSGTF. The CDR3 nucleotides are TGTGCCAGCAGTCCCGGGACATTTTCGGGGACCTTC.

This sequence joins TRBV5-1 and TRBJ2-5; D perhaps matches TRBD2 (6 bases). V was pared by 4 bases and J by 4 bases, with 23 bases between. Germline CDR1 and CDR2: SGHRS and YFSETQ. The CDR3 has 17 residues. The CDR3 region has the DNA TGCGCCAGCAGCCAAGGGGTCGGGAGATACGCCCTAGAGACCCAGTACTTC. Protein: CASSQGVGRYALETQYF.

This clonotype appeared once. The J gene is TRBJ1-1, the V gene TRBV11-2, with unresolved D. This CDR3 is built from 13 residues. The germline gives CDR1 SGHAT, CDR2 FQNNGV. V lost 0 bases, J lost 8 bases, and 10 bases lay in between. This CDR3 reads CASSLEAPGEAFF. As DNA, the CDR3 is TGTGCCAGCAGCTTAGAGGCGCCAGGAGAAGCTTTCTTT. The entire variable domain, with the rest obtained from reference TRBV11-2 and TRBJ1-1, is as follows: EAGVAQSPRYKIIEKRQSVAFWCNPISGHATLYWYQQILGQGPKLLIQFQNNGVVDDSQLPKDRFSAERLKGVDSTLKIQPAKLEDSAVYLCASSLEAPGEAFFGQGTRLTVV.

This clonotype was found a few times. This chain joins TRBV7-9 and TRBJ1-6, with D maybe TRBD1 (5 bases). CDR3 length equals 17 residues. The V end lost 4 bases, the J end lost 0 bases, and 13 bases lay between the germline ends. The germline CDR1 and CDR2 sequences are SEHNR and FQNEAQ (reference sequence). CDR3 bases: TGTGCCAGCAGCTCCCCGGGACGGAGCTCCTATAATTCACCCCTCCACTTT. This gives the protein CASSSPGRSSYNSPLHF.

The rearrangement joins TRBV6-5 to TRBJ1-1; possible D gene TRBD1, 6 bases. Germline lookup yields CDR1 MNHEY and CDR2 SVGAGI. The CDR3 has 14 amino acids. The germline V and J ends were trimmed by 2 bases and 1 base, with 8 bases remaining between them. The CDR3 bases are TGTGCCAGCAGTTACGACAGGAGGAACACTGAAGCTTTCTTT. It codes for CASSYDRRNTEAFF.

In nucleotides, the CDR3 is TGTGCCACCAGTGAGGCGTTCGGGGGTAGCAATCAGCCCCAGCATTTT. Translating it yields CATSEAFGGSNQPQHF. The gene calls are TRBV24-1 and TRBJ1-5, with D possibly being TRBD1 (5 bases). This CDR3 region has 16 residues. Per germline, CDR1 KGHDR and CDR2 SFDVKD. V was cut by 4 bases and J by 0 bases, with 12 bases left in between.

The chain joins TRBV5-4 to TRBJ2-5; 13 positions match TRBD2. The CDR3 is 15 residues long. V lost 0 bases, J lost 4 bases, and 0 bases stayed unmatched. CDR1 and CDR2 from the germline V gene are SGHNT and YYREEE (reference sequence). The CDR3: CASSLGTSGRETQYF. CDR3 nucleotide sequence: TGTGCCAGCAGCTTGGGGACTAGCGGGAGAGAGACCCAGTACTTC.